A single sample gave rise to the 20 T cell receptor beta chains below, sequenced in a study of cytotoxic CD8 clonotypes in ibrutinib-treated CLL. Clones were read by immunoSEQ multiplex PCR, and TCRdb kept only the in-frame ones, dropping some. The sample consists of 150,000 to 250,000 clones, around 70% of them appearing once. The source material was PBMCs, sampled after 24 months of ibrutinib treatment. Receptors were obtained from a human donor with chronic lymphocytic leukemia.

In this sample, this clone turned up many times. The chain is built from TRBV14 and TRBJ1-2; D call uncertain. Germline values: CDR1 SGHDN, CDR2 FVKESK. There are 14 residues in the CDR3. The V gene lost 3 bases and the J gene lost 7 bases, with 15 bases spanning the gap. Written as DNA, the CDR3 is TGTGCCAGCAGCCATTTCTCCCCGTTACTTGGCTACACCTTC. Protein: CASSHFSPLLGYTF.

J is TRBJ2-2 and V is TRBV7-9, with 9 bases aligning to TRBD1. Trimming took 2 bases from V and 4 from J; bases not matched to a gene: 11. CDR1 and CDR2 (germline): SEHNR, FQNEAQ (reference sequence). This CDR3 region has 18 residues. The CDR3 DNA follows: TGTGCCAGCAGCTTAATGTTGGGACAGGGATATATCACCGGGGAGCTGTTTTTT. Residues: CASSLMLGQGYITGELFF. Together with reference TRBV7-9 and TRBJ2-2, the CDR3 gives the full variable domain: DTGVSQNPRHKITKRGQNVTFRCDPISEHNRLYWYRQTLGQGPEFLTYFQNEAQLEKSRLLSDRFSAERPKGSFSTLEIQRTEQGDSAMYLCASSLMLGQGYITGELFFGEGSRLTVL.

As concerns this clone: One junction end does not reproduce the germline sequence, and a read error may be involved. The chain combines TRBV4-1 with TRBJ1-2, with a tentative D call TRBD1 (6 bases). Germline CDR1 and CDR2: MGHRA and YSYEKL. This CDR3 comprises 13 residues. The CDR3 bases are TGCGCCAGCAGCCAAGGCGACAGGTCGTCACCATACTTC. This translates into CASSQGDRSSPYF.

V usage is TRBV28 and J usage is TRBJ2-3, with 7 nucleotides matching TRBD2. Germline CDR1 MDHEN, CDR2 SYDVKM. The V segment lost 7 bases and the J segment 6 bases; nucleotides outside the gene matches: 10. The CDR3 runs to 14 residues. The CDR3 is CASNRGGSWDTQYF. CDR3 nucleotide sequence: TGTGCCAGCAATCGGGGCGGGAGCTGGGATACGCAGTATTTT.

The chain has TRBV7-2 and TRBJ2-7; 9 positions match TRBD2. Germline CDR1 SGHTA, CDR2 FQGNSA. With V trimmed by 5 bases and J by 3 bases, 2 bases remained unmatched. The CDR3 has 13 residues. This CDR3 reads CASSTTSGYEQYF. CDR3 in DNA: TGTGCCAGCAGCACGACTAGCGGCTACGAGCAGTACTTC.

This chain links TRBV11-2 with TRBJ2-7, with D possibly being TRBD2 (6 bases). Germline-derived CDR1 and CDR2 are SGHAT and FQNNGV. The CDR3 is 15 residues long. Trimming shortened V by 2 bases and J by 5 bases, and 16 bases separated the two germline ends. The CDR3 coding sequence is TGTGCCAGCAGCTTATTTTCGCCCCGGGAGCACGAGCAGTACTTC. Amino acid sequence: CASSLFSPREHEQYF.

This clone was detected a few times. The chain recombines TRBV6-5 with TRBJ1-1; D unresolved. Germline CDR1 is MNHEY and CDR2 is SVGAGI. CDR3 length: 13 residues. Trimming stripped 0 bases from V and 1 base from J, with 3 bases between. CDR3 DNA sequence: TGTGCCAGCAGTTACTCCACGAACACTGAAGCTTTCTTT. It translates to CASSYSTNTEAFF.

This clone occurred a few times. The genes are TRBV7-2 and TRBJ2-5; perhaps TRBD2 as D (5 bases). The CDR3 runs to 14 residues. Trimming took 5 bases from V and 0 from J, leaving 10 bases between them. Germline V CDR1 and CDR2: SGHTA, FQGNSA. This CDR3 is CASSPGGYQETQYF. DNA of the CDR3: TGTGCCAGCAGCCCGGGCGGGTACCAAGAGACCCAGTACTTC.

CDR3 residues: CASSPSGPYEQYF. The CDR3 DNA follows: TGTGCCAGCAGCCCATCGGGCCCATACGAGCAGTACTTC. This chain connects TRBV5-6 to TRBJ2-7; D is unresolved. The length of the CDR3 is 13 residues. The V and J ends lost 4 bases and 4 bases respectively, with 12 bases between them. Germline V gene data show CDR1 as SGHDT and CDR2 as YYEEEE.

CDR3 in amino acids: CASSSDRGTFNYGYTF. The CDR3 DNA follows: TGTGCCAGCTCATCAGACAGGGGCACGTTCAACTATGGCTACACCTTC. This chain connects TRBV18 to TRBJ1-2, with TRBD1 matching 8 bases. CDR1 is KGHSH and CDR2 is LQKENI in the germline V gene. This CDR3 has 16 residues. J gave up 2 bases and V 5 bases, and 10 bases lay outside the gene matches.

The V gene is TRBV19, the J gene TRBJ2-7; 9 bases fit TRBD1. V dropped 1 base and J dropped 3; count of bases not matched to a gene: 1. The germline CDR1 and CDR2 sequences are LNHDA and SQIVND (reference sequence). The CDR3 totals 14 residues. The CDR3 region is CASSIGQGDYEQYF. Written as DNA, the CDR3 is TGTGCCAGTAGTATAGGACAGGGGGACTACGAGCAGTACTTC. The variable domain in full, with the rest retrieved from reference TRBV19 and TRBJ2-7, is DGGITQSPKYLFRKEGQNVTLSCEQNLNHDAMYWYRQDPGQGLRLIYYSQIVNDFQKGDIAEGYSVSREKKESFPLTVTSAQKNPTAFYLCASSIGQGDYEQYFGPGTRLTVT.

The genes are TRBV20-1 and TRBJ2-7, with D maybe TRBD1 (6 bases). The germline V and J ends were trimmed by 5 bases and 1 base, with 6 bases remaining between them. The germline V gene encodes CDR1 DFQATT and CDR2 SNEGSKA (reference sequence). The CDR3 spans 11 residues. This CDR3 is CSAQGSYEQYF. DNA of the CDR3: TGCAGTGCTCAGGGGTCCTACGAGCAGTACTTC.

The count of this clone is one. The chain recombines TRBV6-6 with TRBJ2-7, with unresolved D. Trimming left V 0 bases short and J 5 bases short, with 8 bases between. Germline values: CDR1 MNHNY, CDR2 SVGAGI (reference sequence). The CDR3 consists of 13 residues. The CDR3 region is CASSYSIRNEQYF. The DNA for the CDR3 is TGTGCCAGCAGTTACTCTATTAGGAACGAGCAGTACTTC.

The chain recombines TRBV5-6 with TRBJ2-1; TRBD2 agrees at 7 bases. CDR3 length equals 15 residues. Germline V gene data show CDR1 as SGHDT and CDR2 as YYEEEE. With 0 bases clipped from V and 4 bases from J, the junction kept 4 bases outside the gene matches. The CDR3 sequence is CASSLVLAEYNEQFF. The CDR3 DNA is TGTGCCAGCAGCTTGGTTCTAGCGGAATACAATGAGCAGTTCTTC.

The gene calls are TRBV5-4 and TRBJ2-7; 12 bases fit TRBD2. V trimming: 3 bases; J trimming: 2 bases; junction bases outside the gene matches: 3. The CDR3 runs to 15 residues. Germline loops: CDR1 SGHNT, CDR2 YYREEE (reference sequence). CDR3 residues: CASSYLAGGPYEQYF. The CDR3 bases are TGTGCCAGCAGCTACCTAGCGGGAGGGCCCTACGAGCAGTACTTC.

This clone was seen more than once but under ten times. V is TRBV25-1 and J is TRBJ1-2; TRBD1 aligns across 7 bases. Germline loops: CDR1 MGHDK, CDR2 SYGVNS. This CDR3 spans 15 amino acids. Unmatched junction bases numbered 7, after V lost 2 bases and J lost 4 bases. CDR3 residues: CASSEDLQGIYGYTF. CDR3 DNA sequence: TGTGCCAGCAGTGAAGACTTACAGGGGATCTATGGCTACACCTTC.

This clone was counted between two and nine times. The chain combines TRBV11-1 with TRBJ2-7; a possible D gene is TRBD1 (6 bases). Germline CDR1 SGHAT, CDR2 FQDESV (reference sequence). This CDR3 comprises 15 residues. The V and J ends lost 3 bases and 0 bases respectively, with 12 bases between them. The CDR3 protein is CASSFRDILSYEQYF. The DNA for the CDR3 is TGTGCCAGCAGCTTCAGGGACATCCTCTCCTACGAGCAGTACTTC. Supplemented by reference TRBV11-1 and TRBJ2-7, the full variable domain reads EAEVAQSPRYKITEKSQAVAFWCDPISGHATLYWYRQILGQGPELLVQFQDESVVDDSQLPKDRFSAERLKGVDSTLKIQPAELGDSAMYLCASSFRDILSYEQYFGPGTRLTVT.

The J gene is TRBJ2-3, the V gene TRBV13, with no clear D. Trimming took 0 bases from V and 1 from J, leaving 11 bases between them. Germline lookup yields CDR1 PRHDT and CDR2 FYEKMQ (reference sequence). The CDR3 is made up of 16 amino acids. CDR3 loop: CASSLGSAFRTDTQYF. DNA for the CDR3: TGTGCCAGCAGCTTAGGAAGTGCATTTCGCACAGATACGCAGTATTTT.

This clone was observed a handful of times. The chain uses TRBV6-5 and TRBJ1-5, with no clear D. This CDR3 is 13 amino acids long. Trimming removed 4 bases at V and 7 bases at J, with 11 bases between. Germline CDR1 and CDR2: MNHEY and SVGAGI. CDR3: CASSSSTSQPQHF. CDR3 in DNA: TGTGCCAGCAGTTCGTCAACCTCACAGCCCCAGCATTTT.

This clone was detected only a few times. The chain carries TRBV4-2 and TRBJ2-1; 10 bases map to TRBD1. The length of the CDR3 is 16 residues. The J segment lost 8 bases and the V segment lost 0 bases, leaving 7 bases of the junction unmatched. CDR1 and CDR2 (germline): LGHNA, YNFKEQ. The CDR3 nucleotides are TGTGCCAGCAGCCAAGAGGGAGGGACAGGGGTCGATGAGCAGTTCTTC. It specifies CASSQEGGTGVDEQFF.